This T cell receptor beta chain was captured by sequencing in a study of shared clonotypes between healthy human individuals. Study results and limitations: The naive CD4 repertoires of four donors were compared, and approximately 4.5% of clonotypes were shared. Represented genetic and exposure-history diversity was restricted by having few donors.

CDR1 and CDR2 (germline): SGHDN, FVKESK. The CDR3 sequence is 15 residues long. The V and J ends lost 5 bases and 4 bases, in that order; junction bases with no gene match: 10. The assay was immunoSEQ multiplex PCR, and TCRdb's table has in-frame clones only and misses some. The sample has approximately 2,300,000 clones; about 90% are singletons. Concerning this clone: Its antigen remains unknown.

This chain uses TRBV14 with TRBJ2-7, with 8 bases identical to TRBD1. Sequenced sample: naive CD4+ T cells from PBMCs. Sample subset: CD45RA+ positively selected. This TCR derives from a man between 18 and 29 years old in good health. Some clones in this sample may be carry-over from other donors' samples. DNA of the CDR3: TGTGCCAGCAGCAAAACCGGGACAGGAGCTTACGAGCAGTACTTC. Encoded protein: CASSKTGTGAYEQYF.